This T cell receptor beta chain is from a study of T-cell reconstitution after alpha-beta-depleted transplantation in children. This clonotype was seen a few times. V shed 7 bases and J 4 bases; nucleotides not matched to a gene: 17. This CDR3 has 17 residues. Unique molecular identifiers were used to barcode this TCRbeta library. TCRdb reprocessed the PCR reads via MiXCR and lists one record per CDR3 protein. The sample consists of approximately 590,000 distinct CDR3 sequences, under 12% of them appearing once. The chain uses TRBV12-3 or TRBV12-4 and TRBJ2-5; 8 nucleotides line up with TRBD2. Sample: PBMCs from the stem cell graft donor, taken from the stem cell graft. The clonotype was recovered from a human donor who donated a stem cell graft to a child with acute myeloid leukemia. The CDR3 DNA is TGTGCCAGCACTGAGAGCGGGAGAGGGAACGGGATAGAGACCCAGTACTTC. Translating gives CASTESGRGNGIETQYF.